The clone carrying this TCR beta chain was recorded a few times. Its antigen is undetermined. It was with 60 Vbeta and 13 Jbeta primers that the PCR ran. The assay was immunoSEQ multiplex PCR, and TCRdb's table has in-frame clones only and misses some. The profile shows about 170,000 clones, roughly 84% of them singletons. CDR1 is LGHNA and CDR2 is YSLEER in the germline V gene. Losses at the gene ends were 1 base for V and 10 bases for J; bases not matched to a gene: 7. This CDR3 has 15 residues. The record originates from a study of cytomegalovirus exposure and HLA in healthy donors. Study-wide points: In an earlier analysis, most TCR beta V segments were productive about 87% or about 30% of the time.

The receptor comes from a male donor in good health and CMV-seronegative. The chain links TRBV4-3 to TRBJ2-1; 10 bases fit TRBD2. The specimen sequenced was PBMCs. CDR3 in DNA: TGCGCCAGCAGCCAAGCCAGCGGGAGGGCTCGAGAGCAGTTCTTC. Translated: CASSQASGRAREQFF.